What follows describes a single T cell receptor beta chain. Its target is not known. The data originate from a study of OX40 agonist ivuxolimab in advanced cancers. Per germline, CDR1 SGDLS and CDR2 YYNGEE. The V end was cut by 1 base, the J end by 7 bases, with 5 bases between. This CDR3 has 12 amino acids. Clones were sequenced by immunoSEQ multiplex PCR, and TCRdb holds only the in-frame ones, with some missing. The table has 34,000 or so clones, approximately 90% seen once; the top ten hold about 34%. Study results and caveats: Dose levels from 0.1 to 3.0 mg/kg saw CD4+ and CD8+ blood T cells expand clonally by week 6.

The sample was CD4+ or CD8+ T cells sorted from blood, taken in a trial of the OX40 agonist ivuxolimab. The clonotype comes from an adult with an advanced solid tumor such as melanoma, head and neck, liver or kidney cancer. The chain recombines TRBV9 with TRBJ2-2; D gene ambiguous. Here the CDR3 DNA reads TGTGCCAGCAGCGTATCCCTCGGGGAGCTGTTTTTT. Translating it yields CASSVSLGELFF.